This T cell receptor beta chain was identified in a study of T cell responses to AZD1222 COVID-19 vaccine. CDR1 is SGHTA, CDR2 FQGNSA, per germline. V shed 2 bases and J shed 1 base, with 8 bases lying between them. The CDR3 extends over 14 amino acids. Generated by immunoSEQ multiplex PCR, the TCRdb table keeps only in-frame clones and is missing some. The table includes approximately 140,000 clones, approximately 90% detected once. Study conclusions and caveats: Spike-specific TCR breadth and depth grew following two AZD1222 doses. White British ancestry dominated among donors, who included more females, and clonal diversity was possibly underestimated. Reportedly, nearly half of unique spike TCRs recognized epitopes outside B.1.351/B.1.1.7 mutations.

Regarding this clone: The antigen is undetermined.

This clonotype originated in an adult in good health. This chain joins TRBV7-2 and TRBJ2-5; D is unclear. The sequencing used peripheral blood, collected on day 0 of AZD1222 vaccination. The DNA for the CDR3 is TGTGCCAGCAGCTTATCTGCAGGCCAAGAGACCCAGTACTTC. Translated, it gives CASSLSAGQETQYF.